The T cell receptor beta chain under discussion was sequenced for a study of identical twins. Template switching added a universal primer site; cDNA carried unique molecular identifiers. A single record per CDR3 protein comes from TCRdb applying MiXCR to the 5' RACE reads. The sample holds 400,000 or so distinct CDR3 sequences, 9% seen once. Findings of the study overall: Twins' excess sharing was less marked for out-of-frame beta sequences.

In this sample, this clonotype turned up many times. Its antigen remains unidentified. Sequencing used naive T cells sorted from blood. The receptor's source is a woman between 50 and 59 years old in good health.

CDR3 sequence: CASSLSGRGEKLFF. DNA of the CDR3: TGCGCCAGCAGCTTATCAGGGAGGGGTGAAAAACTGTTTTTT. The genes are TRBV5-1 and TRBJ1-4; possible D gene TRBD1, 5 bases. The CDR3 is made up of 14 amino acids. V was cut by 2 bases and J by 7 bases, with 12 bases left in between. Germline-derived CDR1 and CDR2 are SGHRS and YFSETQ.